The 3 T cell receptor beta chains in this list originate from one sample, sequenced in a study of identifying expanded T cells in peripheral blood (dated by TCRdb to the late 2010s). The library was generated by the immunoSEQ multiplex PCR assay. TCRdb stores this immuneACCESS table with in-frame sequences only. Part of the clones is absent; in the studies checked, under half of the shortfall reflects unresolved V genes, and no reason is known for the rest. This sample comprises about 94,000 clones, 70% to 90% of them detected only once. The ten top clones hold under 6.5% of the sample. The material sequenced was blood. The receptors were sampled from a person aged 18 to 70 in good health.

The genes are TRBV6-6 and TRBJ1-1; possibly TRBD1 for D (5 bases). Germline V gene sequence: CDR1 MNHNY, CDR2 SVGAGI (reference sequence). This CDR3 contains 13 residues. The germline V and J ends were trimmed by 7 bases and 3 bases, with 12 bases remaining between them. The CDR3 coding sequence is TGTGCCAGCACCCTCGGGGGGGACACTGAAGCTTTCTTT. It codes for CASTLGGDTEAFF.

Of note for this clone: A junction end diverges from the germline sequence, so it may reflect a read error. The chain combines TRBV9 with TRBJ2-2; 10 bases are shared with TRBD1. Germline CDR1 is SGDLS and CDR2 is YYNGEE. CDR3 length: 15 residues. CDR3 sequence (DNA): TGTGCCAGCAACGTAGAGGGACAGGGGAACGGGGAGCTGTTTTTT. Amino acid sequence: CASNVEGQGNGELFF.

V gene TRBV7-6 combines with J gene TRBJ2-3; TRBD2 matches at 11 bases. V lost 2 bases, J lost 3 bases, and 10 bases stayed unmatched. The CDR3 totals 18 residues. CDR1 and CDR2 from the germline V gene are SGHVS and FNYEAQ. The CDR3 nucleotides read TGTGCCAGCAGCTTACAAACTAGCGGGAGAAAGGGTACAGATACGCAGTATTTT. Encoded protein: CASSLQTSGRKGTDTQYF.